The following is a T cell receptor beta chain sequence with its context. Its antigen is currently unknown. The sample comes from a study of shared clonotypes between healthy human individuals. Sequenced by immunoSEQ multiplex PCR; TCRdb stores in-frame clones only, minus some. The sample has some 1,100,000 clones; more than 75% are singletons. Whole-study findings and limits: Clonotype sharing across donors was expected to vary with sequencing depth. Naive subsets tended to show greater estimated richness than memory subsets.

The CDR3 sequence is 15 residues long. With 2 bases removed from V and 7 bases from J, the gap between germline ends came to 14 bases. CDR1 is SGHTA and CDR2 is FQGNSA in the germline V gene. The sample comprised memory CD4+ T cells from PBMCs. Subset here: CD45RA-negative fraction. The TCR was taken from a man younger than 35 in good health. Some clones in this sample may be carry-over from other donors' samples. This rearrangement joins TRBV7-2 to TRBJ1-4; tentatively, D is TRBD1 (5 bases). The CDR3 reads CASSLLGQGGEKLFF. The CDR3 bases are TGTGCCAGCAGCTTATTAGGCCAGGGAGGTGAAAAACTGTTTTTT.